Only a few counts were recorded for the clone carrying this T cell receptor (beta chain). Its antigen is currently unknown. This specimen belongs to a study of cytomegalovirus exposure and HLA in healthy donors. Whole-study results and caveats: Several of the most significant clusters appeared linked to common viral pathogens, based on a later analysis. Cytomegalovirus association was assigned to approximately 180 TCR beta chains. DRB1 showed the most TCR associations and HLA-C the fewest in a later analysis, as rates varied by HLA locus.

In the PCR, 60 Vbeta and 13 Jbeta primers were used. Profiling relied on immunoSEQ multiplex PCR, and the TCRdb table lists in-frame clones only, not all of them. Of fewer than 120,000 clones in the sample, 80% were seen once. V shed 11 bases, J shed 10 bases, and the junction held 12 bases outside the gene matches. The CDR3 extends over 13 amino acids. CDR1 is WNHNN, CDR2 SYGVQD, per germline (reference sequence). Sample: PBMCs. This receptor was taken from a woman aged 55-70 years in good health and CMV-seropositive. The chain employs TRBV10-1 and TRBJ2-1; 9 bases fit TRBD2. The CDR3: CAGQYSGSEEQFF. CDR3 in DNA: TGCGCCGGCCAATATAGCGGGAGCGAGGAGCAGTTCTTC.